This TCR beta chain was recorded in a study of spatial heterogeneity in lung cancer. Study observations and caveats: It was found that expanded intratumoral alpha and beta TCR counts tracked tumor mutation counts.

This CDR3 comprises 15 residues. From germline, CDR1 is MDHEN and CDR2 SYDVKM. V lost 3 bases, J lost 4 bases, and 16 bases lay in between. From the 5' RACE reads, TCRdb called clonotypes with MiXCR, one entry per CDR3 protein. The table records roughly 5,100 distinct CDR3 sequences, 6% to 8.5% of them present only once. Indicated time point: sample taken at primary tumor resection. Frozen PBMC, nontumor lung or tumor provided whole RNA, which was sequenced unsorted. On this clonotype itself: Its target is unknown.

The chain employs TRBV28 and TRBJ2-7; weak D call: TRBD1 (6 bases). Source: lung tumor tissue, taken at surgery. This TCR was sampled from a male donor with early-stage non-small cell lung cancer. Here the CDR3 DNA reads TGTGCCAGCAGTTTTTCGTCCGCGAGGGGGTACGAGCAGTACTTC. Translated, it gives CASSFSSARGYEQYF.